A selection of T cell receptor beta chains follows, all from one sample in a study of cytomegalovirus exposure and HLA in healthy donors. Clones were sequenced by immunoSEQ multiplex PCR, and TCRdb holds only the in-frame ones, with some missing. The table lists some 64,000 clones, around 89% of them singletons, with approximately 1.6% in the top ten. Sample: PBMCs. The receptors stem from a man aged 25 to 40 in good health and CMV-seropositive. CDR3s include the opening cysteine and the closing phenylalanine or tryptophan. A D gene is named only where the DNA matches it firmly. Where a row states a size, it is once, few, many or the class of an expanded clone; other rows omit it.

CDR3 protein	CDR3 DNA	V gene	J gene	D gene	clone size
CASSYSSNTEAFF	TGTGCCAGCAGTTACTCTAGTAACACTGAAGCTTTCTTT	TRBV6-5	TRBJ1-1	NA	NA
CSVADRPWDSGYTF	TGCAGCGTTGCGGACAGGCCGTGGGATAGCGGCTACACCTTC	TRBV29-1	TRBJ1-2	TRBD1	NA
CASSLLSVIATGELFF	TGTGCCAGCAGCTTACTTTCAGTGATTGCCACCGGGGAGCTGTTTTTT	TRBV7-8	TRBJ2-2	NA	NA
CASSIRASGKHEQFF	TGTGCCAGTAGTATAAGGGCTAGCGGGAAACATGAGCAGTTCTTC	TRBV19	TRBJ2-1	TRBD2	NA
CASSDRDTGELFF	TGCGCCAGCAGTGACAGGGACACCGGGGAGCTGTTTTTT	TRBV10-1	TRBJ2-2	NA	few
CASRDRSITNTIYF	TGTGCCAGTCGGGACAGATCTATTACAAACACCATATATTTT	TRBV27	TRBJ1-3	TRBD1	NA
CSTRDSPLDEQYF	TGCAGCACGAGGGACAGCCCACTGGACGAGCAGTACTTC	TRBV29-1	TRBJ2-7	TRBD1	NA
CASIQPKGYEQYF	TGTGCCAGCATACAGCCGAAGGGGTACGAGCAGTACTTC	TRBV21-1	TRBJ2-7	NA	NA
CASSFLTSGRATYNEQFF	TGTGCCAGCAGTTTCTTGACTAGCGGGAGGGCCACTTACAATGAGCAGTTCTTC	TRBV27	TRBJ2-1	TRBD2	NA
CASSDRTPPEQYF	TGTGCCAGCAGTGATCGAACTCCCCCAGAGCAGTACTTC	TRBV6-1	TRBJ2-7	NA	few
CASSYQGQEGTQYF	TGTGCCAGCAGTTATCAGGGACAGGAGGGGACCCAGTACTTC	TRBV2	TRBJ2-5	TRBD1	once
CAWKIAGANVLTF	TGTGCCTGGAAGATAGCCGGGGCCAACGTCCTGACTTTC	TRBV30	TRBJ2-6	NA	once
CASSVNGGRGTGELFF	TGTGCCAGCAGCGTAAATGGAGGTCGGGGCACCGGGGAGCTGTTTTTT	TRBV9	TRBJ2-2	NA	NA
CASRTLGTGEAFF	TGTGCCAGCAGAACCCTTGGGACAGGTGAAGCTTTCTTT	TRBV27	TRBJ1-1	TRBD1	NA
CASSIGPNYEQYF	TGTGCCAGTAGTATAGGGCCAAACTACGAGCAGTACTTC	TRBV19	TRBJ2-7	NA	NA
CASSLQPSGRGETQYF	TGTGCCAGCAGTTTACAGCCTAGCGGGAGAGGAGAGACCCAGTACTTC	TRBV27	TRBJ2-5	TRBD2	NA
CASGLFRDRDGNTIYF	TGTGCTAGTGGTTTGTTCCGGGACAGGGACGGAAACACCATATATTTT	TRBV12-5	TRBJ1-3	TRBD1	NA
CASSLVEQGNQPQHF	TGTGCCAGCAGTTTGGTGGAACAGGGCAATCAGCCCCAGCATTTT	TRBV28	TRBJ1-5	NA	NA
CASTGWGGGSGELFF	TGTGCCAGCACGGGTTGGGGAGGGGGAAGCGGGGAGCTGTTTTTT	TRBV27	TRBJ2-2	NA	NA
CASSLSGRPNTEAFF	TGTGCCAGCAGCTTAAGCGGCCGACCAAACACTGAAGCTTTCTTT	TRBV7-9	TRBJ1-1	NA	NA
CASSLDSWGENTEAFF	TGTGCCAGCAGCTTAGATTCCTGGGGGGAAAACACTGAAGCTTTCTTT	TRBV11-3	TRBJ1-1	NA	NA
CASSLDVGLGEQFF	TGCGCCAGCAGCTTGGACGTGGGCTTGGGTGAGCAGTTCTTC	TRBV5-1	TRBJ2-1	NA	NA
CSVEDGVGLAKNIQYF	TGCAGCGTTGAAGATGGTGTCGGGTTAGCCAAAAACATTCAGTACTTC	TRBV29-1	TRBJ2-4	NA	NA
CASSGDSQETQYF	TGTGCCAGCAGTGGCGACAGCCAAGAGACCCAGTACTTC	TRBV2	TRBJ2-5	NA	NA
CASGLAGGGDTQYF	TGTGCCAGCGGACTAGCGGGAGGAGGAGATACGCAGTATTTT	TRBV19	TRBJ2-3	TRBD2	NA
CASSKQGAQLEKLFF	TGTGCCAGCAGCAAACAGGGGGCGCAACTGGAAAAACTGTTTTTT	TRBV11-2	TRBJ1-4	TRBD1	NA
CASSFPGNTEAFF	TGTGCCAGCAGTTTCCCCGGGAACACTGAAGCTTTCTTT	TRBV27	TRBJ1-1	NA	once
CASRLAALSYEQYF	TGTGCCAGCAGATTAGCGGCTCTCTCCTACGAGCAGTACTTC	TRBV28	TRBJ2-7	NA	NA
CASSLSGEKLFF	TGTGCCAGCTCACTAAGCGGCGAAAAACTGTTTTTT	TRBV18	TRBJ1-4	NA	NA
CASSLNWEGNTEAFF	TGTGCCAGCAGCCTGAATTGGGAGGGGAACACTGAAGCTTTCTTT	TRBV6-1	TRBJ1-1	NA	NA
CASSRLRGRGVGYTF	TGTGCCAGCTCACGATTAAGGGGCAGGGGCGTCGGCTACACCTTC	TRBV18	TRBJ1-2	NA	NA
CASSRTSGTNNEQFF	TGTGCCAGTAGTAGAACTAGCGGGACAAACAATGAGCAGTTCTTC	TRBV19	TRBJ2-1	TRBD2	once
CASSLMQGQPQHF	TGTGCCAGCAGCCTAATGCAGGGTCAGCCCCAGCATTTT	TRBV7-2	TRBJ1-5	NA	NA
CATTGGPSGYGYTF	TGTGCCACGACGGGGGGGCCTTCGGGCTATGGCTACACCTTC	TRBV6-1	TRBJ1-2	NA	NA
CAWSPFGTANSPLHF	TGTGCCTGGAGCCCATTCGGGACAGCTAATTCACCCCTCCACTTT	TRBV30	TRBJ1-6	TRBD1	NA
CASSTGGNSPLHF	TGTGCCAGCTCGACAGGGGGGAATTCACCCCTCCACTTT	TRBV27	TRBJ1-6	TRBD1	NA
CATFARTGDNTEAFF	TGTGCCACCTTTGCCAGGACAGGGGATAACACTGAAGCTTTCTTT	TRBV2	TRBJ1-1	TRBD1	few
CASSPLDYNEQFF	TGTGCCAGCAGCCCCCTAGACTACAATGAGCAGTTCTTC	TRBV28	TRBJ2-1	NA	NA
CATSSLGQGRDYGYTF	TGTGCCACCAGCAGCCTGGGACAGGGTCGGGACTATGGCTACACCTTC	TRBV15	TRBJ1-2	TRBD1	NA
CASRGQGLSQPQHF	TGTGCCAGCAGAGGACAGGGGTTGAGTCAGCCCCAGCATTTT	TRBV28	TRBJ1-5	TRBD1	NA
CASRGQAQNIQYF	TGTGCCAGCAGGGGACAGGCCCAAAACATTCAGTACTTC	TRBV6-5	TRBJ2-4	TRBD1	NA
CASSVEDAVYEQYF	TGTGCCAGCAGCGTAGAAGATGCGGTCTACGAGCAGTACTTC	TRBV9	TRBJ2-7	NA	NA
CASRSGGYGYTF	TGTGCCAGCAGATCAGGGGGCTATGGCTACACCTTC	TRBV28	TRBJ1-2	TRBD1	NA
CASSFTGTGGYEQYF	TGTGCCAGCAGCTTCACCGGGACAGGGGGCTACGAGCAGTACTTC	TRBV5-8	TRBJ2-7	TRBD1	NA
CASSSLQREGWGNEQFF	TGTGCCAGCAGCTCGCTTCAGCGGGAGGGCTGGGGGAATGAGCAGTTCTTC	TRBV5-4	TRBJ2-1	TRBD2	NA
CASSMDTGYQETQYF	TGTGCCAGTAGTATGGATACAGGATACCAAGAGACCCAGTACTTC	TRBV19	TRBJ2-5	NA	NA
CASSRPGQGVYNEQFF	TGTGCCAGCAGCAGGCCCGGACAGGGAGTTTACAATGAGCAGTTCTTC	TRBV28	TRBJ2-1	TRBD1	NA
CSVEDEVSLGNEQFF	TGCAGCGTTGAAGACGAGGTCTCTCTCGGGAATGAGCAGTTCTTC	TRBV29-1	TRBJ2-1	NA	NA
CASSPGEGPQHF	TGTGCCAGCAGCCCCGGAGAAGGGCCCCAGCATTTT	TRBV7-9	TRBJ1-5	NA	NA
CASSYLASGTSKVVYF	TGTGCCAGCAGTTACTTGGCTAGCGGGACCTCTAAGGTGGTGTACTTC	TRBV6-5	TRBJ2-7	TRBD2	NA
CASSSPSNYNEQFF	TGTGCCAGCAGCTCCCCATCAAACTACAATGAGCAGTTCTTC	TRBV7-9	TRBJ2-1	NA	NA
CASSLSGVLGISTDTQYF	TGTGCCAGCAGTTTATCGGGAGTCTTGGGGATTAGCACAGATACGCAGTATTTT	TRBV27	TRBJ2-3	NA	NA
CASSLAGGSSYEQYF	TGTGCCAGCAGCCTAGCGGGAGGAAGCTCCTACGAGCAGTACTTC	TRBV7-2	TRBJ2-7	TRBD2	few
CASSVAGVGNEQFF	TGTGCCAGCAGTGTAGCGGGAGTTGGCAATGAGCAGTTCTTC	TRBV25-1	TRBJ2-1	TRBD2	few
CASSRTGVNEQFF	TGTGCCAGCAGTCGGACAGGTGTCAATGAGCAGTTCTTC	TRBV6-4	TRBJ2-1	TRBD1	NA
CASSVSGENTGELFF	TGTGCCAGCAGCGTTAGCGGCGAGAACACCGGGGAGCTGTTTTTT	TRBV9	TRBJ2-2	NA	NA
CASSDRTNEQFF	TGTGCCAGCAGTGATAGGACAAATGAGCAGTTCTTC	TRBV6-1	TRBJ2-1	NA	NA
CASSPASSYNSPLHF	TGTGCCAGCTCACCTGCTAGCTCCTATAATTCACCCCTCCACTTT	TRBV18	TRBJ1-6	NA	NA
CASSSVISTDTQYF	TGCGCCAGCAGCTCAGTCATTAGCACAGATACGCAGTATTTT	TRBV5-1	TRBJ2-3	NA	NA
CASSLTREPYEQYF	TGTGCCAGCAGTTTAACTAGAGAACCCTACGAGCAGTACTTC	TRBV28	TRBJ2-7	NA	NA